This TCR beta chain was captured by sequencing in a study of early T cells in non-severe SARS-CoV-2 infection. This clonotype has ten or more counts. Its antigen is not identified. Unique molecular identifiers were attached to individual cDNA molecules. Via MiXCR, TCRdb re-called the 5' RACE reads, giving one row per CDR3 protein. The data contain just over 80,000 distinct CDR3 sequences, 12% to 15% of them seen just once; the ten biggest clones take up about 1.4%. Study results and limitations: The VDJdb matching leaned toward anti-spike CD8 responses and overlooked private and CD4 specificities.

This sequence was found in an adult who was a healthcare worker with PCR-confirmed SARS-CoV-2 infection or an uninfected control (not recorded which). Sequencing used whole blood.

CDR3 bases: TGCAGCGTGGAACAGGGTGCGTGGGTCAATGAGCAGTTCTTC. Protein: CSVEQGAWVNEQFF. The chain links TRBV29-1 to TRBJ2-1; tentatively, D is TRBD1 (6 bases). CDR1 and CDR2 from the germline V gene are SQVTM and ANQGSEA. This CDR3 spans 14 amino acids. V lost 6 bases and J 6 bases, leaving 18 bases between the germline ends.